The 16 T cell receptor beta chains in this list originate from one sample, sequenced in a study of vaccination and CD4 T cells after COVID-19. Cultured CD4+ T cells had their DNA profiled by the Oncomine TCR Beta short-read assay. TCRdb recomputed calls from the PCR reads with MiXCR, one row per CDR3 protein. The table records about 18,000 distinct CDR3 sequences, about 50% of them present only once. Documented treatment: roughly ten-day PBMC culture with coronavirus spike peptide pools or control peptides (ViraFEST assay). Their target antigens are unknown. The specimen sequenced was CD4+ T cells from blood, cultured in vitro. These receptors were obtained from a human donor who had recovered from COVID-19.

The chain joins TRBV29-1 to TRBJ1-1, with D possibly matching TRBD1 (6 bases). CDR1 is SQVTM and CDR2 is ANQGSEA in the germline V gene. The CDR3 spans 12 residues. V lost 7 bases and J lost 10, with 19 bases in between. The CDR3 region is CSARDRPLGAFF. For the CDR3, the DNA is TGCAGCGCTCGTGACAGGCCCCTTGGAGCTTTCTTT.

In its sample, this clonotype was seen a few times. The chain is built from TRBV20-1 and TRBJ1-5; D is perhaps TRBD1 (5 bases). The V end lost 5 bases, the J end lost 0 bases, and 14 bases lay between the germline ends. Germline V CDR1 and CDR2: DFQATT, SNEGSKA (reference sequence). The CDR3 totals 15 residues. CDR3 loop: CSASKDSNSNQPQHF. For the CDR3, the DNA is TGCAGTGCTTCGAAAGACAGTAATAGCAATCAGCCCCAGCATTTT.

This clonotype was recorded a few times. The chain uses TRBV7-9 and TRBJ2-5, with a weak D call TRBD1 (5 bases). This CDR3 is 17 amino acids long. V was shortened by 4 bases and J by 1 base, with 19 bases between the two germline ends. Germline CDR1 and CDR2: SEHNR and FQNEAQ (reference sequence). CDR3 region: CASSSPKGISGQETQYF. CDR3 bases: TGTGCCAGCAGCTCCCCCAAGGGGATTTCGGGCCAAGAGACCCAGTACTTC.

The chain carries TRBV18 and TRBJ1-2; D is perhaps TRBD1 (6 bases). In germline, CDR1 is KGHSH, CDR2 LQKENI. Deletions cut 6 bases from V and 0 bases from J, with 17 bases between. The CDR3 spans 16 residues. In DNA form, the CDR3 reads TGTGCCAGCTCCGGCAGGGCGGGGGCATCTAACTATGGCTACACCTTC. It is translated as CASSGRAGASNYGYTF.

The V call is TRBV20-1, the J call TRBJ2-7; 8 positions agree with TRBD2. There are 15 residues in the CDR3. The germline V gene has CDR1 DFQATT and CDR2 SNEGSKA (reference sequence). The J segment lost 0 bases and the V segment lost 6 bases, leaving 10 bases of the junction unmatched. This CDR3 is CSAPGGGRTSYEQYF. CDR3 DNA sequence: TGCAGTGCGCCCGGTGGCGGGAGGACCTCCTACGAGCAGTACTTC.

The rearrangement uses TRBV20-1 and TRBJ2-2; 9 nucleotides line up with TRBD2. V dropped 3 bases and J dropped 2; count of bases not matched to a gene: 10. CDR1 DFQATT and CDR2 SNEGSKA come from the germline V gene (reference sequence). The CDR3 sequence is 17 residues long. Written as DNA, the CDR3 is TGCAGTGCTAGTCCACTAGCGGGCGAGAGAAACACCGGGGAGCTGTTTTTT. Amino acids: CSASPLAGERNTGELFF.

This clonotype was detected only once. The chain is built from TRBV12-3 or TRBV12-4 and TRBJ1-5; D gene uncertain. The ends were cut back, 1 base at V and 7 bases at J, with 11 bases in the middle. The CDR3 covers 14 residues. The CDR3 coding sequence is TGTGCCAGCAGTTTAGAGATGACCGGGCAGCCCCAGCATTTT. This translates into CASSLEMTGQPQHF.

J is TRBJ1-5 and V is TRBV2, with D perhaps TRBD1 (6 bases). The CDR3 length is 15 residues. Germline V gene lookup returns CDR1 SNHLY and CDR2 FYNNEI. V was clipped by 4 bases and J by 0 bases, with 10 bases between them. This CDR3 is CASSGGATSNQPQHF. DNA for the CDR3: TGTGCCAGCAGTGGGGGGGCGACTAGCAATCAGCCCCAGCATTTT.

The V gene is TRBV27, the J gene TRBJ2-7, with 7 positions matching TRBD1. The V gene's germline CDR1 is MNHEY and CDR2 SMNVEV (reference sequence). The CDR3 contains 15 residues. J was trimmed by 2 bases and V by 4 bases; bases with no gene match: 8. DNA for the CDR3: TGTGCCAGCAGTTCTCGCAGGGGGTGGACCTACGAGCAGTACTTC. This sequence encodes CASSSRRGWTYEQYF.

This chain joins TRBV19 and TRBJ1-4; 7 bases align to TRBD1. The CDR3 extends over 15 amino acids. J was trimmed by 3 bases and V by 5 bases; bases with no gene match: 6. Germline V CDR1 and CDR2: LNHDA, SQIVND (reference sequence). CDR3 nucleotides: TGTGCCAGTAGTGTGGGGACAGTAGCTAATGAAAAACTGTTTTTT. Amino acid sequence: CASSVGTVANEKLFF.

The chain links TRBV2 to TRBJ2-1; D gene ambiguous. Per the germline V gene, CDR1 is SNHLY and CDR2 is FYNNEI. The CDR3 sequence is 13 residues long. Trimming left V 8 bases short and J 0 bases short, with 8 bases between. The CDR3 loop reads CASFVSSYNEQFF. CDR3 DNA sequence: TGTGCCAGCTTCGTTAGCTCCTACAATGAGCAGTTCTTC.

This clonotype has a single count. The gene calls are TRBV7-8 and TRBJ1-2; no definite D call. The germline V and J ends were trimmed by 6 bases and 2 bases, with 10 bases remaining between them. The CDR3 extends over 13 amino acids. CDR1 SGHVS and CDR2 FQNEAQ come from the germline V gene. For the CDR3, the DNA is TGTGCCAGCAGGGTCGGACCGAACTATGGCTACACCTTC. It translates to CASRVGPNYGYTF. Supplemented by reference TRBV7-8 and TRBJ1-2, the full variable domain reads GAGVSQSPRYKVAKRGQDVALRCDPISGHVSLFWYQQALGQGPEFLTYFQNEAQLDKSGLPSDRFFAERPEGSVSTLKIQRTQQEDSAVYLCASRVGPNYGYTFGSGTRLTVV.

This clonotype was found a few times. The V call is TRBV2, the J call TRBJ2-2, with 8 bases matching TRBD2. CDR3 length equals 15 residues. Germline V gives CDR1 SNHLY, CDR2 FYNNEI. J gave up 5 bases and V 3 bases, and 5 bases lay outside the gene matches. For the CDR3, the DNA is TGTGCCAGCAGTGAGGGGGTAGCGGGAACCGGGGAGCTGTTTTTT. Translation gives CASSEGVAGTGELFF.

CDR3 in DNA: TGTGCCAGCAGTTACCAGCAGGGGTGGGCGAACACCGGGGAGCTGTTTTTT. This translates into CASSYQQGWANTGELFF. This sequence joins TRBV6-5 and TRBJ2-2, with D perhaps TRBD1 (6 bases). Deletions cut 2 bases from V and 0 bases from J, with 13 bases between. This CDR3 has 17 amino acids. Germline CDR1 and CDR2: MNHEY and SVGAGI.

The chain combines TRBV7-2 with TRBJ2-3; 7 bases align to TRBD1. V shed 5 bases, J shed 0 bases, and the junction held 8 bases outside the gene matches. CDR1 and CDR2 (germline): SGHTA, FQGNSA. The CDR3 is 16 amino acids. The CDR3 DNA reads as TGTGCCAGCAGCGAATTATGGACAGGAAGCACAGATACGCAGTATTTT. This translates into CASSELWTGSTDTQYF.

V and J are TRBV7-2 and TRBJ2-3, with unresolved D. The CDR3 contains 15 residues. The germline V gene has CDR1 SGHTA and CDR2 FQGNSA. V was shortened by 5 bases and J by 6 bases, with 18 bases between the two germline ends. CDR3 residues: CASSRFRALGDTQYF. Here the CDR3 DNA reads TGTGCCAGCAGCCGATTCCGGGCCCTGGGCGATACGCAGTATTTT.